Described below is a single T cell receptor beta chain sequence and its context. CDR1 is SGHTA, CDR2 FQGTGA, per germline. The CDR3 totals 20 residues. The V gene lost 4 bases and the J gene lost 0 bases, with 24 bases spanning the gap. The sample is drawn from a study of CD8 T cells in Susac syndrome. Reverse transcription used roughly 0.5 to 1 ug RNA and random hexamers. An immunoSEQ multiplex PCR amplified TCR beta CDR3 over 54 Vbeta and 13 Jbeta. MiXCR, run by TCRdb on the immunoSEQ multiplex PCR reads, gives a single entry per CDR3 protein. Among about 200,000 distinct CDR3 sequences, 85% to 95% were seen once, and the ten largest hold around 0.1%. Healthy donors constituted the controls, which were matched for age and sex.

This TCR was sampled from a human donor in good health. V usage is TRBV7-3 and J usage is TRBJ2-2; D unclear. The sequenced sample was CD4+ T cells from PBMCs. This chain's CDR3 is CASSSRPSPQLTTNTGELFF. The DNA for the CDR3 is TGTGCCAGCAGCTCCCGACCTAGTCCCCAATTAACTACGAACACCGGGGAGCTGTTTTTT.